Listed here are 10 T cell receptor beta chains from one sample, sequenced in a study of T cells after yellow fever vaccination (dated by TCRdb to the late 2010s). Libraries were prepared through 5' RACE. TCRdb shows the sequencer as Illumina HiSeq 2500. TCRdb reanalyzed the raw reads on its own, using fastp at Q25 for trimming and MiXCR for clone calling, and kept in-frame beta chains. Rows with one shared CDR3 protein collapse into an entry with the most common genes and DNA. The table for this sample lists 150,000 to 200,000 distinct CDR3 sequences; about 6% of them were counted only once. Under 3% of the sample lies in the top ten. Read against the paper, the sample's treatment or condition label means: live attenuated yellow fever vaccine strain. The sample consisted of CD4+ T cells sorted from PBMCs, taken on the day of the first yellow fever vaccination. These receptors came from a man between 18 and 35 years old who received the YFV17D yellow fever vaccine.

This clonotype has only a few counts. This chain connects TRBV5-1 to TRBJ2-2, with D uncertain. CDR1 SGHRS and CDR2 YFSETQ come from the germline V gene. V lost 4 bases and J 5 bases, leaving 15 bases between the germline ends. This CDR3 has 15 residues. The CDR3 DNA sequence: TGCGCCAGCAGCCCCTTGACGCCCCGTACCGGGGAGCTGTTTTTT. This translates into CASSPLTPRTGELFF. Full variable domain (rest looked up from reference TRBV5-1 and TRBJ2-2): KAGVTQTPRYLIKTRGQQVTLSCSPISGHRSVSWYQQTPGQGLQFLFEYFSETQRNKGNFPGRFSGRQFSNSRSEMNVSTLELGDSALYLCASSPLTPRTGELFFGEGSRLTVL.

About this clonotype itself: This may arise from a read error, as a much more abundant clone is one base away. The chain joins TRBV27 to TRBJ2-2; no firm D call. The CDR3 extends over 15 amino acids. Trimming shortened V by 0 bases and J by 4 bases, and 9 bases separated the two germline ends. Germline V gives CDR1 MNHEY, CDR2 SMNVEV (reference sequence). The CDR3 DNA is TGTGCCAGCAGTTTATCGCAACCTCGCACCGGGGAGCTGTTTTTT. It translates to CASSLSQPRTGELFF.

This clonotype was picked up a small number of times. The gene calls are TRBV19 and TRBJ2-1, with TRBD2 identical over 13 bases. Trimming cost V 6 bases and J 7 bases; bases outside gene matches: 3. Per the germline V gene, CDR1 is LNHDA and CDR2 is SQIVND (reference sequence). The CDR3 is 14 amino acids. CDR3 in amino acids: CASSGTSGVNEQFF. CDR3 in DNA: TGTGCCAGTAGCGGGACTAGCGGGGTTAATGAGCAGTTCTTC.

Here the CDR3 reads CSASYGNGYTF. Written as DNA, the CDR3 is TGCAGTGCTAGTTACGGCAATGGCTACACCTTC. This chain links TRBV20-1 with TRBJ1-2; D uncertain. V dropped 3 bases and J dropped 6 bases, with 8 bases sitting between them. Germline values: CDR1 DFQATT, CDR2 SNEGSKA (reference sequence). The CDR3 consists of 11 residues.

There are many counts of this clonotype. The chain couples TRBV20-1 to TRBJ2-4; D is uncertain. V was shortened by 0 bases and J by 11 bases, with 17 bases between the two germline ends. The CDR3 covers 14 residues. Germline CDR1 and CDR2: DFQATT and SNEGSKA (reference sequence). CDR3 DNA sequence: TGCAGTGCTAGAGATCGGGCTCACCGGTGGGTTCAGTACTTC. Encoded protein: CSARDRAHRWVQYF.

There are a few counts of this clonotype. The chain links TRBV28 to TRBJ1-5; D perhaps matches TRBD1 (5 bases). Trimming pared 7 bases from V and 7 bases from J, leaving 17 bases between. The CDR3 has 14 amino acids. Germline V lookup: CDR1 MDHEN, CDR2 SYDVKM. The CDR3 DNA reads as TGTGCCAGCAATCCAATGACAGTCAACCAGCCCCAGCATTTT. It specifies CASNPMTVNQPQHF.

This clonotype was seen many times. The chain is built from TRBV30 and TRBJ2-5, with 10 bases fitting TRBD2. The CDR3 length is 15 residues. Looked up from germline, CDR1 is GTSNPN and CDR2 is SVGIG (reference sequence). Unmatched junction bases numbered 8, after V lost 2 bases and J lost 5 bases. CDR3 nucleotide sequence: TGTGCCTGGAGTTTAGCGGGGGGCCTAGGGGAGACCCAGTACTTC. Protein product: CAWSLAGGLGETQYF.

The chain has TRBV7-3 and TRBJ2-3; unclear D gene. The CDR3 spans 15 residues. Germline CDR1 and CDR2: SGHTA and FQGTGA. V lost 6 bases and J 0 bases, leaving 13 bases between the germline ends. The DNA of the CDR3 is TGTGCCAGCAGTCAAGGGCTAGTTAGCACAGATACGCAGTATTTT. Residues: CASSQGLVSTDTQYF. Filled out from reference TRBV7-3 and TRBJ2-3, the complete variable domain reads GAGVSQTPSNKVTEKGKYVELRCDPISGHTALYWYRQSLGQGPEFLIYFQGTGAADDSGLPNDRFFAVRPEGSVSTLKIQRTERGDSAVYLCASSQGLVSTDTQYFGPGTRLTVL.

The chain uses TRBV7-9 and TRBJ2-2; D remains unclear. CDR3 length equals 15 residues. With 1 base removed from V and 6 bases from J, the gap between germline ends came to 12 bases. Germline-derived CDR1 and CDR2 are SEHNR and FQNEAQ (reference sequence). The CDR3 loop reads CASSLGLEVAGELFF. The CDR3 coding sequence is TGTGCCAGCAGCTTAGGTCTAGAAGTGGCCGGGGAGCTGTTTTTT.

This clonotype was counted at least ten times. This rearrangement joins TRBV29-1 to TRBJ1-3; D is possibly TRBD1 (6 bases). The CDR3 is 15 residues long. V was cut by 3 bases and J by 2 bases, with 14 bases left in between. Germline CDR1 and CDR2: SQVTM and ANQGSEA. The CDR3 bases are TGCAGCGTTGAGTTCGCCGGGGGGCCTGGAAACACCATATATTTT. As protein: CSVEFAGGPGNTIYF.